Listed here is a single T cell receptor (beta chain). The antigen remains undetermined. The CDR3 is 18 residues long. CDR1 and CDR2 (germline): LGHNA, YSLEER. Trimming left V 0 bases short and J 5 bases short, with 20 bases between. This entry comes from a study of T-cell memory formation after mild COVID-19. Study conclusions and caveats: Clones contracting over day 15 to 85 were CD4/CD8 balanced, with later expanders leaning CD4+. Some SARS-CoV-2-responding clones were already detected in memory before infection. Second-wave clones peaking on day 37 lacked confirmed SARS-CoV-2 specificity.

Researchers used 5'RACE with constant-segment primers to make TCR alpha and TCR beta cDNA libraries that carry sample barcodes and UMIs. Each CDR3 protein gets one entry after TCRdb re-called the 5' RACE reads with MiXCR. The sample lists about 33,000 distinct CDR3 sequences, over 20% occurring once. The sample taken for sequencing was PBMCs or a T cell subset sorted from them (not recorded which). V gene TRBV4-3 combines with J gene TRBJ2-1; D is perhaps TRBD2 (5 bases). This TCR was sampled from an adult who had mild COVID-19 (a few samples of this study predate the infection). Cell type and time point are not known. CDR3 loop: CASSQERTVSVGDNEQFF. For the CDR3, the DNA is TGCGCCAGCAGCCAAGAACGGACGGTATCGGTCGGGGACAATGAGCAGTTCTTC.